One and the same sample provided the 24 T cell receptor beta chains below, sequenced in a study of OX40 agonist ivuxolimab in advanced cancers. The data were produced by immunoSEQ multiplex PCR, yet TCRdb's version contains in-frame clones alone and is incomplete. The table records approximately 52,000 clones, around 84% of them present only once. The source was CD4+ or CD8+ T cells sorted from blood, collected in a trial of the OX40 agonist ivuxolimab. The receptors originated from an adult with an advanced solid tumor such as melanoma, head and neck, liver or kidney cancer.

The chain combines TRBV19 with TRBJ1-6, with 9 positions matching TRBD1. The CDR3 covers 16 residues. CDR1 is LNHDA, CDR2 SQIVND, per germline (reference sequence). The V segment lost 6 bases and the J segment 7 bases; nucleotides outside the gene matches: 10. CDR3 DNA sequence: TGTGCCAGTAGCCAAGGGAGGGACAGGGTGAATTCACCCCTCCACTTT. Its translation is CASSQGRDRVNSPLHF.

The V gene is TRBV7-8, the J gene TRBJ1-4, with a weak D call TRBD1 (6 bases). Germline V lookup: CDR1 SGHVS, CDR2 FQNEAQ. The CDR3 has 15 residues. V lost 5 bases to trimming and J lost 7 bases, with 17 bases between them. CDR3 sequence reads: CASSPVGGRSEKLFF. The DNA of the CDR3 is TGTGCCAGCAGCCCAGTAGGGGGTAGGAGTGAAAAACTGTTTTTT.

In this sample, this clone is medium-sized (0.01 to 0.1%). The chain carries TRBV2 and TRBJ2-2; D is perhaps TRBD2 (6 bases). Germline loops: CDR1 SNHLY, CDR2 FYNNEI. This CDR3 region has 14 residues. Trimming took off 9 bases at V and 1 base at J, with 12 bases between the two ends. The CDR3 nucleotides read TGTGCCAGTCATCGGCGGGGGAACACCGGGGAGCTGTTTTTT. Its translation: CASHRRGNTGELFF.

The chain joins TRBV5-1 to TRBJ2-1; 8 nucleotides agree with TRBD2. Unmatched junction bases numbered 14, after V lost 4 bases and J lost 8 bases. Germline values: CDR1 SGHRS, CDR2 YFSETQ. This CDR3 comprises 16 residues. The chain's CDR3 is CASSGGGSGRVYEQFF. The CDR3 bases are TGCGCCAGCAGCGGGGGGGGAAGCGGGAGAGTCTATGAGCAGTTCTTC.

In this sample, this clone turned up once. The genes are TRBV5-4 and TRBJ2-7, with TRBD2 identical over 8 bases. Losses at the gene ends were 3 bases for V and 5 bases for J; bases not matched to a gene: 10. This CDR3 comprises 15 residues. Germline assignment: CDR1 SGHNT and CDR2 YYREEE (reference sequence). The CDR3 sequence: CASSSPKGGGHEQYF. The CDR3 coding sequence is TGTGCCAGCAGCTCCCCCAAGGGCGGGGGGCACGAGCAGTACTTC.

This clone showed up just once. The chain joins TRBV29-1 to TRBJ2-7; either TRBD1 or TRBD2 may fit D (5 bases each). Per the germline V gene, CDR1 is SQVTM and CDR2 is ANQGSEA. V gave up 2 bases and J gave up 2 bases, with 10 bases separating them. The CDR3 is made up of 13 amino acids. The CDR3 loop is CSVEFGTTYEQYF. The CDR3, as DNA: TGCAGCGTTGAATTCGGGACGACCTACGAGCAGTACTTC.

V gene TRBV14 combines with J gene TRBJ2-7, with TRBD2 matching over 7 bases. This CDR3 has 17 amino acids. Germline V gene sequence: CDR1 SGHDN, CDR2 FVKESK. After removal of 1 base from V and 3 bases from J, the junction contained 12 bases not matched to a gene. CDR3: CASSQARPASGDYEQYF. For the CDR3, the DNA is TGTGCCAGCAGCCAAGCTAGGCCGGCTAGCGGAGACTACGAGCAGTACTTC.

The V and J genes are TRBV7-9 and TRBJ1-5; TRBD1 aligns across 9 bases. The CDR3 length is 15 residues. V was clipped by 6 bases and J by 5 bases; unmatched bases: 8. Germline loops: CDR1 SEHNR, CDR2 FQNEAQ (reference sequence). The CDR3 here is CASSPQQGAYQPQHF. CDR3 coding DNA: TGTGCCAGCAGTCCTCAACAGGGGGCTTATCAGCCCCAGCATTTT.

J is TRBJ2-7 and V is TRBV5-6; unclear D gene. In germline, CDR1 is SGHDT, CDR2 YYEEEE. The V and J ends lost 4 bases and 3 bases respectively, with 5 bases between them. The CDR3 covers 11 residues. DNA of the CDR3: TGTGCCAGCAGCCGATACTACGAGCAGTACTTC. Translated, it gives CASSRYYEQYF. The full variable domain, its missing parts supplied by reference TRBV5-6 and TRBJ2-7, is DAGVTQSPTHLIKTRGQQVTLRCSPKSGHDTVSWYQQALGQGPQFIFQYYEEEERQRGNFPDRFSGHQFPNYSSELNVNALLLGDSALYLCASSRYYEQYFGPGTRLTVT.

This chain connects TRBV5-4 to TRBJ2-3; possibly TRBD1 or TRBD2 for D (5 bases each). V lost 3 bases to trimming and J lost 6 bases, with 14 bases between them. This CDR3 is built from 14 residues. Germline CDR1 and CDR2: SGHNT and YYREEE (reference sequence). The CDR3 coding sequence is TGTGCCAGCAGCTCCGGGACGAGGGTTGATACGCAGTATTTT. Protein sequence: CASSSGTRVDTQYF. The full variable domain, its missing parts supplied by reference TRBV5-4 and TRBJ2-3, is ETGVTQSPTHLIKTRGQQVTLRCSSQSGHNTVSWYQQALGQGPQFIFQYYREEENGRGNFPPRFSGLQFPNYSSELNVNALELDDSALYLCASSSGTRVDTQYFGPGTRLTVL.

The V gene is TRBV2, the J gene TRBJ2-2, with unresolved D. The CDR3 is made up of 15 amino acids. Germline CDR1 SNHLY, CDR2 FYNNEI. V lost 2 bases and J lost 0, with 7 bases in between. CDR3 residues: CASSETVSNTGELFF. The CDR3 DNA reads TGTGCCAGCAGTGAAACCGTATCGAACACCGGGGAGCTGTTTTTT.

This clone occurred once. The chain links TRBV17 to TRBJ1-1. TRBV17 is identified as an open reading frame with a role that is uncertain. The CDR3 contains 13 residues. The DNA of the CDR3 is TGTGCCAGCAGCCCAAACCGGAACACTGAAGCTTTCTTT. Protein sequence: CASSPNRNTEAFF.

This rearrangement joins TRBV5-4 to TRBJ1-5, with D uncertain. Trimming left V 1 base short and J 1 base short, with 9 bases between. Germline V gene lookup returns CDR1 SGHNT and CDR2 YYREEE (reference sequence). This CDR3 contains 15 residues. CDR3 sequence reads: CASSLRVRSNQPQHF. The CDR3 DNA reads as TGTGCCAGCAGCTTGAGGGTGCGGAGCAATCAGCCCCAGCATTTT.

The CDR3 loop is CASSFTVNTEAFF. In nucleotides, the CDR3 is TGTGCCAGCAGCTTTACGGTGAACACTGAAGCTTTCTTT. This chain uses TRBV7-6 with TRBJ1-1; D unclear. Germline lookup yields CDR1 SGHVS and CDR2 FNYEAQ. The CDR3 runs 13 residues. Trimming shortened V by 3 bases and J by 0 bases, and 5 bases separated the two germline ends.

Only one count was recorded for this clone. This chain joins TRBV5-6 and TRBJ2-5, with unresolved D. In germline, CDR1 is SGHDT, CDR2 YYEEEE. V was shortened by 2 bases and J by 2 bases, with 13 bases between the two germline ends. The CDR3 runs to 15 residues. This CDR3 is CASSFLTKRQETQYF. DNA for the CDR3: TGTGCCAGCAGCTTTCTGACCAAACGGCAAGAGACCCAGTACTTC.

The rearrangement links TRBV5-1 to TRBJ2-2; TRBD2 aligns across 11 bases. V lost 4 bases and J lost 6; bases outside the gene matches: 8. The CDR3 length is 16 residues. Germline lookup yields CDR1 SGHRS and CDR2 YFSETQ. The CDR3 nucleotides read TGCGCCAGCAGCGGTACTAGCGGGAGTGCCGCCGGGGAGCTGTTTTTT. Translating gives CASSGTSGSAAGELFF.

The chain uses TRBV6-5 and TRBJ1-1, with TRBD1 matching over 7 bases. This CDR3 contains 13 residues. V lost 6 bases and J lost 3; bases outside the gene matches: 4. Germline CDR1 MNHEY, CDR2 SVGAGI. As DNA, the CDR3 is TGTGCCAGCAGCCCGGGACAGTACACTGAAGCTTTCTTT. It specifies CASSPGQYTEAFF.

The genes are TRBV5-1 and TRBJ2-1, with D tentatively TRBD2 (6 bases). From germline, CDR1 is SGHRS and CDR2 YFSETQ. The CDR3 totals 14 residues. Trimming removed 3 bases from V and 6 bases from J, with 13 bases in between. The DNA for the CDR3 is TGCGCCAGCAGCTGGGGAGGACTCCCCAATGAGCAGTTCTTC. It translates to CASSWGGLPNEQFF.

The CDR3 DNA sequence: TGTGCCAGCAGTGAAACTAGGGGGCATGCGGAGACCCAGTACTTC. Translating gives CASSETRGHAETQYF. The chain has TRBV25-1 and TRBJ2-5; 7 nucleotides line up with TRBD1. The junction had 8 bases not matched to a gene; V was cut back by 2 bases and J by 5 bases. The CDR3 runs to 15 residues. Germline CDR1 is MGHDK and CDR2 is SYGVNS.

This clone is deemed medium-sized (0.01 to 0.1%). The rearrangement links TRBV7-9 to TRBJ2-7; D remains ambiguous. Germline CDR1 is SEHNR and CDR2 is FQNEAQ (reference sequence). V was clipped by 4 bases and J by 2 bases, with 9 bases between them. This CDR3 region has 13 residues. CDR3 in DNA: TGTGCCAGCAGCTCCGGTCGGGCCTACGAGCAGTACTTC. It codes for CASSSGRAYEQYF.

This clone was seen a single time. This chain uses TRBV13 with TRBJ2-3; 11 nucleotides agree with TRBD2. The V gene end was trimmed by 0 bases and the J gene end by 5 bases; junction bases not matched to a gene: 4. Germline V lookup: CDR1 PRHDT, CDR2 FYEKMQ (reference sequence). This CDR3 contains 16 residues. DNA for the CDR3: TGTGCCAGCAGCTTAGGGAGCCTAGCGGGAGGAGATACGCAGTATTTT. The encoded protein is CASSLGSLAGGDTQYF.

This sequence joins TRBV7-2 and TRBJ2-3, with 7 nucleotides matching TRBD2. The V gene's germline CDR1 is SGHTA and CDR2 FQGNSA. Trimming took 5 bases from V and 5 from J; bases not matched to a gene: 10. There are 15 residues in the CDR3. This chain's CDR3 is CASSLGAGLIDTQYF. The CDR3 region has the DNA TGTGCCAGCAGCCTGGGAGCGGGGCTTATAGATACGCAGTATTTT.

This rearrangement joins TRBV28 to TRBJ1-1; D is ambiguous. The germline V gene encodes CDR1 MDHEN and CDR2 SYDVKM. The CDR3 contains 12 residues. V was cut by 2 bases and J by 5 bases, with 6 bases left in between. The CDR3 is CASSLRGTEAFF. The DNA for the CDR3 is TGTGCCAGCAGTTTACGGGGTACTGAAGCTTTCTTT.

V gene TRBV18 combines with J gene TRBJ2-4; 9 nucleotides line up with TRBD2. This CDR3 contains 16 residues. The germline V gene has CDR1 KGHSH and CDR2 LQKENI. V lost 3 bases to trimming and J lost 6 bases; unmatched junction nucleotides: 9. The CDR3 reads CASSPSGSDGRNIQYF. As DNA, the CDR3 is TGTGCCAGCTCACCTAGCGGGAGTGATGGAAGAAACATTCAGTACTTC.